The rows below give T cell receptor beta chains drawn from one sample of a study of T cells in Graves' hyperthyroidism and ophthalmopathy. MiXCR was run by TCRdb on the multiplex PCR reads, yielding one entry per CDR3 protein. The data show under 550,000 distinct CDR3 sequences, approximately 20% seen once. Sample: blood. All receptors derive from a man in his forties with Graves' ophthalmopathy. Each CDR3 is given with its conserved first and last residue. A D gene is named only where the DNA matches it firmly. Size values are once, few and many counts, or a class for expanded clones, and some rows have none.

J,D,V,size,CDR3,DNA
TRBJ1-5,NA,TRBV27,NA,CASSLGGPDQPQHF,TGTGCCAGCAGTTTAGGCGGACCAGATCAGCCCCAGCATTTT
TRBJ1-4,NA,TRBV10-3,NA,CAATPSTNEKLFF,TGTGCCGCCACTCCCTCAACTAATGAAAAACTGTTTTTT
TRBJ1-4,NA,TRBV7-2,NA,CASSSRGFNEKLFF,TGTGCCAGCAGTTCACGGGGGTTTAATGAAAAACTGTTTTTT
TRBJ1-4,TRBD1,TRBV5-6,few,CASSYSGQGGEKLFF,TGTGCCAGCAGCTACAGCGGACAGGGGGGCGAAAAACTGTTTTTT
TRBJ1-6,TRBD1,TRBV11-2,many,CASSLETGRSPLHF,TGTGCCAGCAGCTTGGAGACAGGGAGATCACCCCTCCACTTT
TRBJ2-7,TRBD2,TRBV28,many,CASGGASGSYEQYF,TGTGCCAGCGGTGGTGCTAGCGGATCCTACGAGCAGTACTTC
TRBJ1-2,NA,TRBV12-3/TRBV12-4,few,CASSLHLYGYTF,TGTGCCAGCAGTTTGCATCTTTATGGCTACACCTTC
TRBJ1-5,NA,TRBV28,few,CASSPRAIGQPQHF,TGTGCCAGCAGCCCGAGGGCAATCGGTCAGCCCCAGCATTTT
TRBJ2-1,NA,TRBV10-3,NA,CAISESRDREVPWWGSPSYNEQFF,TGTGCCATCAGTGAGTCGAGAGACAGGGAGGTTCCTTGGTGGGGTAGCCCAAGCTACAATGAGCAGTTCTTC
TRBJ2-3,TRBD2,TRBV9,NA,CASSVSSGRGTDTQYF,TGTGCCAGCAGCGTTAGTAGCGGGAGAGGCACAGATACGCAGTATTTT
TRBJ1-2,NA,TRBV5-6,NA,CASSDSGDGYTF,TGTGCCAGCAGCGATTCAGGGGACGGCTACACCTTC
TRBJ2-2,NA,TRBV6-5,NA,CASSYSGVSGELFF,TGTGCCAGCAGTTACTCGGGGGTTAGCGGGGAGCTGTTTTTT
TRBJ1-1,NA,TRBV30,many,CAWSRDTEAFF,TGTGCCTGGAGCAGGGACACTGAAGCTTTCTTT
TRBJ2-5,NA,TRBV10-3,many,CAISDSRGGPGTQYF,TGTGCCATCAGTGATTCTCGCGGGGGCCCGGGGACCCAGTACTTC
TRBJ2-5,TRBD2,TRBV4-3,few,CASSQVDVLAGAYQETQYF,TGCGCCAGCAGCCAAGTTGATGTTCTAGCGGGGGCCTACCAAGAGACCCAGTACTTC
TRBJ1-1,NA,TRBV27,few,CASSPVARQQNTEAFF,TGTGCCAGCAGTCCCGTCGCCAGGCAACAGAACACTGAAGCTTTCTTT
TRBJ2-5,NA,TRBV20-1,NA,CSGLGETQYF,TGCAGTGGTTTAGGAGAGACCCAGTACTTC
TRBJ2-7,NA,TRBV7-9,few,CASSQFENYEQYF,TGTGCCAGCAGCCAATTTGAGAACTACGAGCAGTACTTC
TRBJ2-7,TRBD2,TRBV7-2,NA,CASSYITSGSEQYF,TGTGCCAGCAGTTATATCACTAGCGGGAGCGAGCAGTACTTC
TRBJ2-2,TRBD2,TRBV28,NA,CASSFFSGSNTGELFF,TGTGCCAGCAGTTTTTTTAGCGGGTCTAACACCGGGGAGCTGTTTTTT
TRBJ1-6,NA,TRBV28,many,CASSLSRPAYNSPLHF,TGTGCCAGCAGTTTATCAAGGCCAGCCTATAATTCACCCCTCCACTTT
TRBJ1-5,TRBD1,TRBV6-2/TRBV6-3,NA,CASSYSRQGVSQPQHF,TGTGCCAGCAGTTACTCAAGGCAGGGGGTGAGTCAGCCCCAGCATTTT
TRBJ2-7,TRBD1,TRBV25-1,NA,CASSDPGTGSYEQYF,TGTGCCAGCAGTGACCCCGGGACAGGATCCTACGAGCAGTACTTC
TRBJ2-7,TRBD1,TRBV27,few,CASSETGTGTSYEQYF,TGTGCCAGCAGTGAGACGGGGACAGGTACCTCCTACGAGCAGTACTTC
TRBJ2-3,TRBD2,TRBV2,many,CASAPTSGSDTQYF,TGTGCCAGCGCCCCGACTAGCGGTTCAGATACGCAGTATTTT
TRBJ1-1,NA,TRBV5-1,many,CASSPGTLNTEAFF,TGCGCCAGCAGCCCGGGGACGTTGAACACTGAAGCTTTCTTT
TRBJ1-1,NA,TRBV30,many,CAWSVAGNTEAFF,TGTGCCTGGAGTGTGGCAGGGAACACTGAAGCTTTCTTT
TRBJ2-2,NA,TRBV20-1,many,CSARDFRATGELFF,TGCAGTGCTAGAGATTTCAGGGCCACCGGGGAGCTGTTTTTT
TRBJ1-4,NA,TRBV12-3/TRBV12-4,many,CASSLKGTNEKLFF,TGTGCCAGCAGTTTGAAGGGAACTAATGAAAAACTGTTTTTT
TRBJ1-1,TRBD1,TRBV7-9,few,CASSVLQGAMNTEAFF,TGTGCCAGCAGCGTTCTACAGGGGGCCATGAACACTGAAGCTTTCTTT
TRBJ1-5,NA,TRBV6-1,few,CASSEALQGGIRTQHF,TGTGCCAGCAGTGAAGCGCTTCAGGGTGGGATTAGGACCCAGCATTTT
TRBJ1-1,NA,TRBV30,many,CAWSVHVGARTEAFF,TGTGCCTGGAGTGTACATGTGGGGGCCCGGACTGAAGCTTTCTTT
TRBJ2-2,NA,TRBV9,NA,CASSGTAGAGELFF,TGTGCCAGCAGCGGGACAGCCGGGGCCGGGGAGCTGTTTTTT
TRBJ2-2,NA,TRBV6-1,NA,CASEVANTGELFF,TGTGCCAGCGAGGTCGCGAACACCGGGGAGCTGTTTTTT
TRBJ2-3,NA,TRBV9,many,CASSVGTNTQYF,TGTGCCAGCAGCGTAGGGACGAATACGCAGTATTTT
TRBJ1-5,TRBD1,TRBV27,few,CASSSRTGSGPQHF,TGTGCCAGCAGTTCCCGGACAGGTTCAGGGCCCCAGCATTTT
TRBJ2-7,TRBD2,TRBV7-6,NA,CASSLEASGGYEQYF,TGTGCCAGCAGCTTAGAGGCTAGCGGGGGCTACGAGCAGTACTTC
TRBJ2-3,TRBD2,TRBV7-9,NA,CASSPSAGGPSVTQYF,TGTGCCAGCAGCCCGAGCGCGGGAGGCCCTTCAGTTACGCAGTATTTT
TRBJ2-5,NA,TRBV7-9,NA,CASSLASGFKAQYF,TGTGCCAGCAGCTTAGCCAGCGGGTTCAAGGCCCAGTACTTC
TRBJ1-6,NA,TRBV11-2,many,CASSLGGQSNSPLHF,TGTGCCAGCAGCTTAGGGGGACAAAGTAATTCACCCCTCCACTTT